The 25 T cell receptor beta chains reported below all come from one sample, sequenced in a study of shared clonotypes between healthy human individuals. Assay: immunoSEQ multiplex PCR; the TCRdb copy retains only in-frame clones and omits some. The sample lists roughly 2,500,000 clones; more than 85% were seen once. Input material: naive CD4+ T cells from PBMCs. Subset meaning: CD45RA+ positively selected. These receptors were obtained from a man aged 18 to 29 in good health. Some clones in this sample may be carry-over from other donors' samples.

The chain links TRBV27 to TRBJ2-2, with 15 nucleotides matching TRBD2. There are 18 residues in the CDR3. From germline, CDR1 is MNHEY and CDR2 SMNVEV (reference sequence). V lost 5 bases and J lost 3; bases outside the gene matches: 7. CDR3 sequence reads: CASSPGLAGGDYTGELFF. The CDR3 coding sequence is TGTGCCAGCAGTCCGGGACTAGCGGGAGGCGACTACACCGGGGAGCTGTTTTTT.

This sequence joins TRBV14 and TRBJ2-1; perhaps TRBD2 as D (6 bases). CDR3 size: 15 residues. Germline lookup yields CDR1 SGHDN and CDR2 FVKESK. Deletions cut 4 bases from V and 8 bases from J, with 18 bases between. The CDR3 sequence: CASSRGGTLGDEQFF. CDR3 sequence (DNA): TGTGCCAGCAGCCGCGGAGGGACCCTGGGGGATGAGCAGTTCTTC.

Concerning this clone: Other DNA sequences from this sample encode an identical CDR3 as well. CDR3 DNA sequence: TGCGCCAGCAGCTTGGCCACGGCTACCTACGAGCAGTACTTC. It translates to CASSLATATYEQYF. This chain joins TRBV5-1 and TRBJ2-7; D ambiguous. CDR3 size: 14 residues. V was trimmed by 0 bases and J by 2 bases, leaving 9 bases between them. Germline CDR1 reads SGHRS; CDR2 reads YFSETQ.

V and J are TRBV2 and TRBJ1-4; D is uncertain. Germline CDR1 is SNHLY and CDR2 is FYNNEI. This CDR3 is 14 amino acids long. The germline V and J ends were trimmed by 8 bases and 7 bases, with 17 bases remaining between them. The CDR3 nucleotides are TGTGCCAGCGAGGACCTCGTGATCGGTGAAAAACTGTTTTTT. This gives the protein CASEDLVIGEKLFF.

This clone was seen only a few times. The chain employs TRBV6-5 and TRBJ1-2; D perhaps matches TRBD1 (6 bases). Looked up from germline, CDR1 is MNHEY and CDR2 is SVGAGI. CDR3 length: 14 amino acids. The germline V and J ends were trimmed by 5 bases and 7 bases, with 17 bases remaining between them. The CDR3: CASSPQGPESGYTF. The CDR3 DNA reads TGTGCCAGCAGTCCACAGGGCCCGGAAAGTGGCTACACCTTC.

The chain recombines TRBV27 with TRBJ2-7; 9 bases agree with TRBD2. Germline CDR1 reads MNHEY; CDR2 reads SMNVEV (reference sequence). The CDR3 totals 15 residues. V gave up 0 bases and J gave up 4 bases; unmatched junction bases: 4. In nucleotides, the CDR3 is TGTGCCAGCAGTTTATCGTTAGCGGGAGTGTACGAGCAGTACTTC. The encoded protein is CASSLSLAGVYEQYF.

A remark on this clone: Different DNA sequences within this sample yield the same CDR3. The chain uses TRBV6-1 and TRBJ1-4; TRBD1 agrees at 8 bases. CDR3 length: 14 residues. The germline CDR1 and CDR2 sequences are MNHNS and SASEGT. V lost 6 bases and J lost 5; bases outside the gene matches: 5. The CDR3: CASSEDRVNEKLFF. In DNA, the CDR3 is TGTGCCAGCAGCGAGGACAGGGTGAATGAAAAACTGTTTTTT.

This CDR3 reads CASFPAGTSSYNEQFF. CDR3 nucleotides: TGCGCCAGCTTTCCGGCAGGGACAAGCTCCTACAATGAGCAGTTCTTC. The chain combines TRBV10-1 with TRBJ2-1; D possibly corresponds to TRBD1 (6 bases). The CDR3 length is 16 residues. Per the germline V gene, CDR1 is WNHNN and CDR2 is SYGVQD (reference sequence). Trimming stripped 8 bases from V and 0 bases from J, with 17 bases between.

This sequence joins TRBV19 and TRBJ2-7; D is undetermined. This CDR3 is 13 amino acids long. CDR1 LNHDA and CDR2 SQIVND come from the germline V gene (reference sequence). V gave up 5 bases and J gave up 3 bases, with 11 bases separating them. The CDR3 sequence: CASSRTPVYEQYF. The CDR3 bases are TGTGCCAGTAGTCGGACCCCTGTCTACGAGCAGTACTTC.

This CDR3 reads CASSASRTGTKGTAKNIQYF. CDR3 bases: TGTGCCAGCAGTGCCTCTCGGACAGGGACGAAGGGAACGGCCAAAAACATTCAGTACTTC. This chain connects TRBV28 to TRBJ2-4; TRBD1 matches 8 bases. The J segment lost 1 base and the V segment lost 5 bases, leaving 19 bases of the junction unmatched. The CDR3 contains 20 residues. Germline V CDR1 and CDR2: MDHEN, SYDVKM.

The CDR3 DNA sequence: TGTGCCAGCAGGGTGGGGACTAGCCCCTGGGATGAGCAGTTCTTC. It specifies CASRVGTSPWDEQFF. V usage is TRBV5-4 and J usage is TRBJ2-1, with 9 bases that match TRBD2. Trimming removed 5 bases from V and 8 bases from J; junction bases left unmatched: 11. The germline gives CDR1 SGHNT, CDR2 YYREEE (reference sequence). The CDR3 sequence is 15 residues long.

The chain uses TRBV18 and TRBJ2-5; TRBD1 is a possible D gene (5 bases). Between the trimmed V and J ends, which lost 6 bases and 1 base, there was a span of 15 bases. In germline, CDR1 is KGHSH, CDR2 LQKENI. The CDR3 is 15 residues long. The CDR3 here is CASSPIGAAQETQYF. CDR3 DNA sequence: TGTGCCAGCTCTCCTATAGGGGCAGCCCAAGAGACCCAGTACTTC.

V gene TRBV5-4 combines with J gene TRBJ2-1; TRBD2 matches at 9 bases. This CDR3 has 15 residues. Germline values: CDR1 SGHNT, CDR2 YYREEE (reference sequence). V shed 2 bases, J shed 12 bases, and the junction held 12 bases outside the gene matches. CDR3 residues: CASSLYGSGRGGQFF. The CDR3 coding sequence is TGTGCCAGCAGCTTATATGGTAGCGGGAGAGGAGGGCAGTTCTTC.

The chain recombines TRBV28 with TRBJ1-5, with 8 bases identical to TRBD1. Trimming took 6 bases from V and 9 from J; bases not matched to a gene: 10. This CDR3 is built from 14 residues. Germline CDR1 MDHEN, CDR2 SYDVKM. This chain's CDR3 is CASSFSTGGAPQHF. The CDR3 DNA reads as TGTGCCAGCAGCTTCAGTACAGGGGGGGCGCCCCAGCATTTT.

This chain uses TRBV15 with TRBJ2-4, with TRBD1 identical over 7 bases. V was pared by 1 base and J by 7 bases, with 7 bases of the junction left unmatched. The CDR3 has 15 residues. Per the germline V gene, CDR1 is LNHNV and CDR2 is YYDKDF (reference sequence). CDR3 DNA: TGTGCCACCAGCAGAGGGAGACAGGGAGCGAACATTCAGTACTTC. Its protein product is CATSRGRQGANIQYF. The variable domain in full, completed from reference TRBV15 and TRBJ2-4, reads DAMVIQNPRYQVTQFGKPVTLSCSQTLNHNVMYWYQQKSSQAPKLLFHYYDKDFNNEADTPDNFQSRRPNTSFCFLDIRSPGLGDTAMYLCATSRGRQGANIQYFGAGTRLSVL.

V gene TRBV5-4 combines with J gene TRBJ2-7; TRBD2 matches at 9 bases. Germline assignment: CDR1 SGHNT and CDR2 YYREEE (reference sequence). The CDR3 is 17 residues long. The V and J ends lost 4 bases and 4 bases, in that order; junction bases with no gene match: 15. The chain's CDR3 is CASSLRSGGRATYEQYF. CDR3 nucleotide sequence: TGTGCCAGCAGCCTCCGTTCGGGCGGGAGGGCCACGTACGAGCAGTACTTC.

The rearrangement uses TRBV6-5 and TRBJ2-7; D is undetermined. Looked up from germline, CDR1 is MNHEY and CDR2 is SVGAGI. The germline V and J ends were trimmed by 2 bases and 5 bases, with 10 bases remaining between them. This CDR3 comprises 13 residues. The CDR3 sequence: CASSYDGIHEQYF. Here the CDR3 DNA reads TGTGCCAGCAGTTACGACGGCATACACGAGCAGTACTTC.

This sequence joins TRBV18 and TRBJ2-7; no clear D gene. The CDR3 covers 16 residues. Germline values: CDR1 KGHSH, CDR2 LQKENI. V lost 1 base to trimming and J lost 3 bases, with 16 bases between them. The DNA for the CDR3 is TGTGCCAGCTCACCACGGTCGCCTCTGGGTCTCTACGAGCAGTACTTC. It encodes CASSPRSPLGLYEQYF.

The chain carries TRBV5-4 and TRBJ2-7, with 13 bases identical to TRBD2. CDR3 length: 15 residues. V shed 4 bases, J shed 4 bases, and the junction held 5 bases outside the gene matches. CDR1 is SGHNT and CDR2 is YYREEE in the germline V gene (reference sequence). The CDR3 loop reads CASSPATSGGYEQYF. DNA of the CDR3: TGTGCCAGCAGCCCTGCGACTAGCGGGGGGTACGAGCAGTACTTC.

This chain links TRBV30 with TRBJ2-2, with D possibly being TRBD2 (5 bases). Trimming left V 3 bases short and J 7 bases short, with 18 bases between. The CDR3 runs to 15 residues. CDR1 and CDR2 (germline): GTSNPN, SVGIG (reference sequence). CDR3 region: CAWSIGSTGYGELFF. CDR3 DNA: TGTGCCTGGAGCATAGGGTCGACGGGGTACGGGGAGCTGTTTTTT.

CDR3 sequence: CASSASAASGASYNEQFF. The CDR3 nucleotides read TGTGCCAGCAGTGCAAGTGCGGCTAGCGGGGCATCCTACAATGAGCAGTTCTTC. This chain joins TRBV6-1 and TRBJ2-1; TRBD2 agrees at 9 bases. The V segment lost 4 bases and the J segment 1 base; nucleotides outside the gene matches: 11. This CDR3 is 18 amino acids long. Germline V lookup: CDR1 MNHNS, CDR2 SASEGT.

The count of this clone is one. The rearrangement joins TRBV28 to TRBJ2-7; 7 positions agree with TRBD1. This CDR3 has 19 amino acids. The trim removed 3 bases at V and 1 base at J, leaving 18 bases unmatched. The germline gives CDR1 MDHEN, CDR2 SYDVKM. The CDR3 bases are TGTGCCAGCAGTTTTAGGTGGGGATCGGACAGGCCTTTGTCCTACGAGCAGTACTTC. Amino acids: CASSFRWGSDRPLSYEQYF.

The table lists this clone with a count of one. The J gene is TRBJ2-7, the V gene TRBV4-3; possibly TRBD2 for D (6 bases). Trimming left V 4 bases short and J 2 bases short, with 24 bases between. The V gene's germline CDR1 is LGHNA and CDR2 YSLEER. The CDR3 consists of 18 residues. The CDR3 DNA is TGCGCCAGCAGCCGGATCTTTCTACCCGGGACTGACACCTACGAGCAGTACTTC. This encodes CASSRIFLPGTDTYEQYF.

The rearrangement joins TRBV7-3 to TRBJ2-1; D might be TRBD2 (5 bases). V was shortened by 3 bases and J by 7 bases, with 16 bases between the two germline ends. The CDR3 contains 15 residues. The V gene's germline CDR1 is SGHTA and CDR2 FQGTGA. The DNA for the CDR3 is TGTGCCAGCAGCTTTCTCGGGGTTGCTGTTAATGAGCAGTTCTTC. This encodes CASSFLGVAVNEQFF.

V gene TRBV2 combines with J gene TRBJ1-4; maybe TRBD1 (6 bases). The CDR3 covers 14 residues. CDR1 and CDR2 (germline): SNHLY, FYNNEI. V dropped 4 bases and J dropped 7 bases, with 13 bases sitting between them. The CDR3 protein is CASSGRGGREKLFF. In DNA form, the CDR3 reads TGTGCCAGCAGTGGGAGGGGGGGTCGTGAAAAACTGTTTTTT. The whole variable domain, filled in from reference TRBV2 and TRBJ1-4, reads EPEVTQTPSHQVTQMGQEVILRCVPISNHLYFYWYRQILGQKVEFLVSFYNNEISEKSEIFDDQFSVERPDGSNFTLKIRSTKLEDSAMYFCASSGRGGREKLFFGSGTQLSVL.